The 5 T cell receptor beta chains below were found in one sample sequenced in a study of blood T cell repertoires in COVID-19 (dated by TCRdb to 2019 to 2021). The library was obtained by the immunoSEQ multiplex PCR assay. TCRdb obtained this table from immuneACCESS and retained in-frame rearrangements with V and J assigned. These tables miss some clones; where compared with another copy, unresolved V genes account for less than half of the shortfall, and the remainder is unexplained. In all, the sample holds roughly 430,000 clones, and approximately 91% of those were seen once. Of the sample, approximately 2% is held by the ten largest clones. Sample: PBMCs or T cells enriched from blood (not recorded which). The receptors come from a woman in her thirties or forties with acute COVID-19.

CDR3 residues: CASSQGSSGAAETQYF. The CDR3 DNA reads as TGTGCCAGCAGCCAAGGGTCTAGCGGGGCTGCTGAGACCCAGTACTTC. The genes are TRBV3-1 (or the pseudogene TRBV3-2) and TRBJ2-5; 9 bases line up with TRBD2. Germline lookup yields CDR1 LGHDT and CDR2 YNNKEL (reference sequence). V was clipped by 1 base and J by 5 bases; unmatched bases: 8. The CDR3 is made up of 16 amino acids.

V and J are TRBV10-3 and TRBJ2-5; 7 nucleotides match TRBD2. V lost 10 bases and J lost 1; bases outside the gene matches: 9. The CDR3 consists of 14 residues. Germline V gives CDR1 ENHRY, CDR2 SYGVKD. The CDR3 DNA is TGTGCCACAGGAAGCCGGGGGGTCCAAGAGACCCAGTACTTC. Its translation is CATGSRGVQETQYF.

This clone was seen once. This chain links TRBV5-3 with TRBJ2-3; TRBD2 matches 8 bases. TRBV5-3 is classed as an ORF, of uncertain function. This CDR3 comprises 16 residues. After removal of 6 bases from V and 3 bases from J, the junction contained 12 bases not matched to a gene. CDR3 loop: CARTRAGSGGTDTQYF. The CDR3 nucleotides are TGTGCCAGAACACGCGCCGGGAGCGGGGGTACAGATACGCAGTATTTT.

This clone was seen just once. The rearrangement joins TRBV19 to TRBJ2-3; 12 nucleotides agree with TRBD2. Losses at the gene ends were 6 bases for V and 8 bases for J; bases not matched to a gene: 15. Germline V CDR1 and CDR2: LNHDA, SQIVND (reference sequence). There are 17 residues in the CDR3. CDR3: CASRPSTSGGPHGTQYF. The CDR3 bases are TGTGCCAGTAGACCGTCGACTAGCGGGGGACCACATGGTACGCAGTATTTT.

The rearrangement joins TRBV29-1 to TRBJ1-4; D unresolved. The germline V and J ends were trimmed by 5 bases and 0 bases, with 4 bases remaining between them. This CDR3 contains 12 residues. Germline-derived CDR1 and CDR2 are SQVTM and ANQGSEA. The CDR3 reads CSVTATNEKLFF. In nucleotides, the CDR3 is TGCAGCGTTACAGCAACTAATGAAAAACTGTTTTTT.